This T cell receptor (beta chain) was captured by sequencing in a study of OX40 agonist ivuxolimab in advanced cancers. At the level of the study: The dose-escalation cohort was approximately 84% male, with a mean age of 60 years, ranging roughly 23 to 79.

This table comes from immunoSEQ multiplex PCR, and its TCRdb copy is limited to in-frame clones, with some not included. The sample yields about 58,000 clones, roughly 77% seen once. The CDR3 is 14 residues long. CDR1 is SGHTA and CDR2 is FQGNSA in the germline V gene. V gave up 5 bases and J gave up 2 bases; unmatched junction bases: 3. This clone was detected a few times. Its target is unknown. Points from the study as a whole: CD4+ and CD8+ blood T cells expanded clonally by week 6 at 0.1 to 3.0 mg/kg. There were also nonresponders showing low normalized T-cell clonal expansion. There were, on average, more expanded clones in CD8+ T cells than in CD4+.

The material sequenced was CD4+ or CD8+ T cells sorted from blood, taken in a trial of the OX40 agonist ivuxolimab. The chain links TRBV7-2 to TRBJ2-7, with 10 bases aligning to TRBD2. The sequence was obtained from an adult with an advanced solid tumor such as melanoma, head and neck, liver or kidney cancer. This chain's CDR3 is CASSILAGAYEQYF. CDR3 DNA sequence: TGTGCCAGCAGCATTCTAGCGGGGGCCTACGAGCAGTACTTC.